The 26 T cell receptor beta chains reported below all come from one sample, sequenced in a study of tumor-infiltrating lymphocytes in primary liver carcinoma. Unsorted bulk tissue (about 18-32 mg) underwent RNA and DNA co-extraction. A primer matching the constant region was used to make TCR beta cDNA from around 460 ng of total RNA. Library construction for TCR beta comprised three nested multiplex PCR rounds performed with slightly modified ARM-PCR. Researchers ran the first two PCR rounds for 10 cycles each with TRBV1-TRBV30 forward primers and a C-beta reverse primer. TCRdb analysed the multiplex PCR reads with MiXCR anew, one entry per CDR3 protein. The table lists about 130,000 distinct CDR3 sequences, 50% to 80% of them singletons. The source material was liver tumor tissue from sampling region 3. Stated subset: tumor region T3, left-lateral pole. The receptors derive from a woman aged 55-69 years with primary liver carcinoma and hepatitis B virus infection.

Concerning this clonotype: Since a much larger clone is just one base distant, this may be a read error. The V and J genes are TRBV12-3 or TRBV12-4 and TRBJ1-6; the D is unclear. There are 15 residues in the CDR3. V was cut by 3 bases and J by 10 bases, with 16 bases left in between. The CDR3 DNA reads TGTGCCAGCAGTTTCTCGGATCGGGGATCCTCACCCCTCCACTTT. Its protein is CASSFSDRGSSPLHF.

There are many counts of this clonotype. The chain uses TRBV28 and TRBJ1-2, with 8 bases fitting TRBD1. With 1 base clipped from V and 4 bases from J, the junction kept 11 bases outside the gene matches. Germline values: CDR1 MDHEN, CDR2 SYDVKM. The CDR3 runs to 17 residues. CDR3 loop: CASSLFRRQGSGYGYTF. CDR3 bases: TGTGCCAGCAGTTTATTCCGAAGACAGGGGTCGGGCTATGGCTACACCTTC.

Comment on this clonotype: This is likely a read error, given that the CDR3 carries no conserved phenylalanine or tryptophan at its end. The limits of the CDR3 on the DNA are not certain, so only TCRdb's listed CDR3 is given. The chain has TRBV11-2 and TRBJ1-1. The CDR3 has 11 residues if both end residues are counted. The germline V gene has CDR1 SGHAT and CDR2 FQNNGV. The CDR3: CTSSFGGKDYS.

In the case of this clonotype: The DNA is left out, because the CDR3 cannot be placed on it with certainty; the CDR3 is given as TCRdb lists it. The genes are TRBV11-2 and TRBJ2-4; TRBD1 is the table's D call and was not checked against the DNA. Germline V gene data show CDR1 as SGHAT and CDR2 as FQNNGV. The CDR3 spans 15 amino acids, including both terminal residues. The CDR3 is CASSLDGWGRGIKYF.

Note on this clonotype: At one end, the junction sequence differs from germline, possibly due to a read error. This chain joins TRBV6-6 and TRBJ2-1; D gene unclear. Germline-derived CDR1 and CDR2 are MNHNY and SVGAGI (reference sequence). The length of the CDR3 is 13 residues. The CDR3 coding sequence is TGTGTCAGCGTGAGGTCAAAATACAATGAGCAGTTCTTC. This gives the protein CVSVRSKYNEQFF.

V gene TRBV6-1 combines with J gene TRBJ1-1; D uncertain. This CDR3 spans 15 amino acids. V shed 2 bases and J shed 4 bases, with 14 bases lying between them. Germline-derived CDR1 and CDR2 are MNHNS and SASEGT. DNA of the CDR3: TGTGCCAGCAGTGAACGGCGGACGGGGAGCACTGAAGCTTTCTTT. Its translation: CASSERRTGSTEAFF.

Points on this clonotype: One end of the junction does not line up with germline, which may come from a read error. The V and J genes are TRBV11-2 and TRBJ2-6, with TRBD2 identical over 7 bases. This CDR3 comprises 18 residues. Germline V gene lookup returns CDR1 SGHAT and CDR2 FQNNGV. The CDR3 here is CASSSVLAPTSGTNVMTF. The CDR3 nucleotides are TGTGCCAGCAGCTCAGTACTAGCGCCGACCTCTGGGACCAACGTCATGACTTTC.

Turning to this clonotype: As the CDR3 is not closed by the conserved phenylalanine or tryptophan, this likely results from a read error. As DNA, the CDR3 is TGTGCCGGCAGCCACGACCGTCCAGATACGCAGTATTTG. It specifies CAGSHDRPDTQYL. J is TRBJ2-3 and V is TRBV11-2, with D unclear. The CDR3 has 13 amino acids. Germline CDR1 and CDR2: SGHAT and FQNNGV.

With regard to this clonotype: A much larger clone is a single base away; this may be a read error. The chain joins TRBV5-1 to TRBJ2-7; a possible D gene is TRBD2 (5 bases). Trimming took 0 bases from V and 2 from J, leaving 12 bases between them. From germline, CDR1 is SGHRS and CDR2 YFSETQ. This CDR3 contains 15 residues. This CDR3 reads CASSLEAGGPYEQYF. CDR3 nucleotides: TGCGCCAGCAGCTTGGAGGCTGGAGGCCCCTACGAGCAGTACTTC.

Points on this clonotype: Since the CDR3 does not end with the conserved phenylalanine or tryptophan, this likely comes from a read error. The chain couples TRBV29-1 to TRBJ2-1; perhaps TRBD2 as D (5 bases). The germline V gene has CDR1 SQVTM and CDR2 ANQGSEA. CDR3 length: 14 amino acids. V was pared by 4 bases and J by 7 bases, with 17 bases between. The CDR3 sequence: CSVVVGRLPNEQFY. For the CDR3, the DNA is TGCAGCGTTGTTGTTGGTAGACTACCTAATGAGCAGTTCTAC.

The chain joins TRBV11-2 to TRBJ1-3; D is undetermined. Germline V CDR1 and CDR2: SGHAT, FQNNGV. The CDR3 loop spans 13 amino acids. V shed 3 bases and J shed 8 bases, with 11 bases lying between them. CDR3 residues: CASSFGIRDTIYF. DNA for the CDR3: TGTGCCAGCAGCTTCGGTATAAGGGACACCATATATTTT.

Comments on this clonotype: One end of the junction fails to match germline, which may point to a read error. J is TRBJ2-3 and V is TRBV11-3; 7 positions match TRBD1. CDR1 SGHNT and CDR2 YENEEA come from the germline V gene. The CDR3 sequence is 14 residues long. As DNA, the CDR3 is TGTGCCAGTAGCCATCGGACAGGCGCAGATACACAGTATTTT. The encoded protein is CASSHRTGADTQYF.

A note on this clonotype: This may be a read error: a much more frequent sequence differs by one nucleotide. This chain uses TRBV5-1 with TRBJ1-2, with D tentatively TRBD1 (5 bases). The CDR3 consists of 13 residues. Germline CDR1 is SGHRS and CDR2 is YFSETQ. The CDR3 region is CASRTGTGYGYIF. The CDR3 bases are TGCGCCAGCAGAACCGGGACCGGGTATGGCTACATCTTC.

Remarks on this clonotype: This may arise from a read error, as a much more abundant clone is one base away. V gene TRBV6-6 combines with J gene TRBJ2-4; TRBD1 aligns across 12 bases. V gave up 6 bases and J gave up 2 bases; unmatched junction bases: 8. CDR1 is MNHNY and CDR2 is SVGAGI in the germline V gene (reference sequence). CDR3 length: 17 amino acids. In DNA, the CDR3 is TGTGCCAGCAGCCGGGACAGGGGGCCGTTAACCAAAAACATTCAGTACTTC. Translation: CASSRDRGPLTKNIQYF.

This clonotype was detected many times. This sequence may be a read error, since a much larger clone differs from it by one base. This chain links TRBV11-2 with TRBJ2-1; D is uncertain. This CDR3 is built from 11 residues. Germline loops: CDR1 SGHAT, CDR2 FQNNGV. The DNA of the CDR3 is TGTGCCAGCAGCTCCTACGATGAGCAGTTCTTC. This gives the protein CASSSYDEQFF.

This clonotype was observed a few times. This could be a read error, since a much larger clone is one nucleotide away. This chain connects TRBV12-3 or TRBV12-4 to TRBJ2-4, with 9 nucleotides matching TRBD2. This CDR3 is 15 amino acids long. DNA of the CDR3: TGTGCCAGCCAAGCGGCGGGACTAGCCAAAAACGTTCAGTACTTC. It encodes CASQAAGLAKNVQYF.

The V and J genes are TRBV6-1 and TRBJ2-7; D gene unclear. The CDR3 consists of 15 residues. Germline V lookup: CDR1 MNHNS, CDR2 SASEGT. Trimming removed 2 bases at V and 0 bases at J, with 11 bases between. CDR3 coding DNA: TGTGCCAGCAGTGAACTCAACGGAACCTCCTACGAGCAGTACTTC. It translates to CASSELNGTSYEQYF.

This clonotype was found many times. The chain uses TRBV29-1 and TRBJ1-5; D gene unclear. V dropped 7 bases and J dropped 4 bases, with 14 bases sitting between them. The length of the CDR3 is 13 residues. CDR1 and CDR2 from the germline V gene are SQVTM and ANQGSEA. Here the CDR3 DNA reads TGCAGCGCGCAGGTTACTTCTAATCAGCCCCAGCATTTT. Protein sequence: CSAQVTSNQPQHF.

This sequence joins TRBV7-9 and TRBJ2-2, with TRBD2 identical over 12 bases. This CDR3 has 16 amino acids. J gave up 5 bases and V 5 bases, and 6 bases lay outside the gene matches. In germline, CDR1 is SEHNR, CDR2 FQNEAQ (reference sequence). CDR3 residues: CASSPRTSGVTGELFF. For the CDR3, the DNA is TGTGCCAGCAGCCCCAGGACTAGCGGGGTGACCGGGGAGCTGTTTTTT.

Details on this clonotype: One end of the junction varies from germline; a read error may be responsible. This chain connects TRBV4-1 to TRBJ2-5; D may be TRBD1 or TRBD2 (5 bases each). This CDR3 contains 15 residues. Per the germline V gene, CDR1 is MGHRA and CDR2 is YSYEKL. DNA for the CDR3: TGCGCCAGCAGCCAATGGGAAGGGGTCGGGGAGACCCAGCACTTC. Translation: CASSQWEGVGETQHF.

Concerning this clonotype: This is likely a read error, given that the CDR3 carries no conserved phenylalanine or tryptophan at its end. This rearrangement joins TRBV12-3 or TRBV12-4 to TRBJ2-7; D is possibly TRBD2 (5 bases). The germline V and J ends were trimmed by 6 bases and 2 bases, with 17 bases remaining between them. This CDR3 is 15 amino acids long. DNA of the CDR3: TGTGCCAGCAGCTGCCAGCATAGCGTTGCCTACGAGCAGTACCTC. Its translation is CASSCQHSVAYEQYL.

Concerning this clonotype itself: A much larger clone is a single base away; this may be a read error. This chain connects TRBV5-4 to TRBJ1-1; D gene uncertain. The CDR3 loop spans 13 amino acids. Germline CDR1 reads SGHNT; CDR2 reads YYREEE (reference sequence). The CDR3 sequence is CASSLAGITEASF. The CDR3 DNA reads as TGTGCCAGCAGCTTGGCAGGAATCACTGAAGCTTCCTTT.

As for this clonotype: Since the CDR3 does not end with the conserved phenylalanine or tryptophan, this likely comes from a read error. No DNA is shown, since the ends of the CDR3 on it are uncertain; the CDR3 is the one TCRdb lists. The V call is TRBV21-1, the J call TRBJ1-2. TRBV21-1 is a known pseudogene. The CDR3 numbers 13 amino acids, ends counted. The CDR3 loop reads CASSKGPGASPLI.

For this clonotype: The CDR3 end shows no conserved phenylalanine or tryptophan, and so a read error is likely. The V call is TRBV4-2, the J call TRBJ2-6; D gene uncertain. The germline V gene has CDR1 LGHNA and CDR2 YNFKEQ. The V gene lost 6 bases and the J gene lost 0 bases, with 12 bases spanning the gap. The length of the CDR3 is 16 residues. The CDR3 region has the DNA TGTGCCAGCAGTCAGCAACGAGGCTCTGGGGCCAACGTCCTGACTATC. Its translation is CASSQQRGSGANVLTI.

Comments on this clonotype: The junction and the germline gene differ at one end; a read error may be behind it. This chain links TRBV6-5 with TRBJ1-1; D is undetermined. Germline lookup yields CDR1 MNHEY and CDR2 SVGAGI. There are 14 residues in the CDR3. The CDR3 spells CASSRLTRQGIAIF. The CDR3 nucleotides are TGTGCCAGCAGTCGCCTTACCAGACAAGGCATAGCTATCTTT.

In the case of this clonotype: This clone may be a read error of a much larger clone one base away. This chain uses TRBV14 with TRBJ1-6; TRBD1 might be the D (5 bases). Per the germline V gene, CDR1 is SGHDN and CDR2 is FVKESK. The length of the CDR3 is 13 residues. The CDR3 spells CVSSLTQGAPLHF. For the CDR3, the DNA is TGTGTCAGCAGCCTGACCCAAGGGGCACCCCTCCACTTT.